These 31 T cell receptor beta chains share one sample of origin, sequenced in a study of blood T cell repertoires in COVID-19. This table comes from immunoSEQ multiplex PCR, and its TCRdb copy is limited to in-frame clones, with some not included. The data show roughly 77,000 clones, approximately 90% seen once. The sample was peripheral blood. The receptors stem from a woman older than 75 with active COVID-19.

The chain combines TRBV5-6 with TRBJ1-2; TRBD1 matches at 10 bases. The CDR3 has 13 residues. J gave up 7 bases and V 6 bases, and 6 bases lay outside the gene matches. The germline gives CDR1 SGHDT, CDR2 YYEEEE. CDR3 DNA: TGTGCCAGCACCAGACAGGGGGCGGCTGGCTACACCTTC. Its translation is CASTRQGAAGYTF.

This rearrangement joins TRBV30 to TRBJ2-3; D remains ambiguous. The germline V gene has CDR1 GTSNPN and CDR2 SVGIG (reference sequence). The CDR3 covers 13 residues. Deletions cut 4 bases from V and 4 bases from J, with 12 bases between. The CDR3 is CAWNFGGPDTQYF. In nucleotides, the CDR3 is TGTGCCTGGAATTTTGGTGGCCCAGATACGCAGTATTTT. Looking up the rest from reference TRBV30 and TRBJ2-3 gives the full variable domain: SQTIHQWPATLVQPVGSPLSLECTVEGTSNPNLYWYRQAAGRGLQLLFYSVGIGQISSEVPQNLSASRPQDRQFILSSKKLLLSDSGFYLCAWNFGGPDTQYFGPGTRLTVL.

The V gene is TRBV5-8, the J gene TRBJ1-1; TRBD1 matches at 12 bases. CDR1 is SGHTS and CDR2 is YDEGEE in the germline V gene. This CDR3 is built from 16 residues. Germline trimming cut 2 bases from V and 4 bases from J; bases unmatched to any gene: 6. CDR3 DNA: TGTGCCAGCAGCTTCGGGACAGGGGGCCGGGGCACTGAAGCTTTCTTT. Its protein is CASSFGTGGRGTEAFF.

This chain connects TRBV6-1 to TRBJ2-7; 9 bases agree with TRBD2. Unmatched junction bases numbered 5, after V lost 3 bases and J lost 2 bases. Per germline, CDR1 MNHNS and CDR2 SASEGT. This CDR3 spans 15 amino acids. The CDR3 nucleotides are TGTGCCAGCAGTGATTTGGCTAGCGGGACCTACGAGCAGTACTTC. Encoded protein: CASSDLASGTYEQYF.

This chain joins TRBV5-1 and TRBJ1-1, with TRBD1 matching over 7 bases. The J segment lost 7 bases and the V segment lost 2 bases, leaving 5 bases of the junction unmatched. The CDR3 length is 13 residues. Germline V gene lookup returns CDR1 SGHRS and CDR2 YFSETQ. The CDR3 loop reads CASSFRGTDEAFF. DNA of the CDR3: TGCGCCAGCAGCTTTAGAGGGACAGATGAAGCTTTCTTT. The full variable domain, its missing parts supplied by reference TRBV5-1 and TRBJ1-1, is KAGVTQTPRYLIKTRGQQVTLSCSPISGHRSVSWYQQTPGQGLQFLFEYFSETQRNKGNFPGRFSGRQFSNSRSEMNVSTLELGDSALYLCASSFRGTDEAFFGQGTRLTVV.

The chain joins TRBV19 to TRBJ1-1; tentatively, D is TRBD1 (5 bases). The CDR3 is 13 residues long. CDR1 is LNHDA, CDR2 SQIVND, per germline (reference sequence). With 7 bases removed from V and 6 bases from J, the gap between germline ends came to 15 bases. The CDR3 is CASTDYQGAEAFF. The CDR3 bases are TGTGCCAGTACAGATTACCAGGGTGCTGAAGCTTTCTTT. The whole variable domain, filled in from reference TRBV19 and TRBJ1-1, reads DGGITQSPKYLFRKEGQNVTLSCEQNLNHDAMYWYRQDPGQGLRLIYYSQIVNDFQKGDIAEGYSVSREKKESFPLTVTSAQKNPTAFYLCASTDYQGAEAFFGQGTRLTVV.

This chain joins TRBV4-2 and TRBJ2-7, with TRBD1 as a possible D gene (8 bases). This CDR3 contains 16 residues. The germline gives CDR1 LGHNA, CDR2 YNFKEQ. The V end lost 3 bases, the J end lost 4 bases, and 19 bases lay between the germline ends. As DNA, the CDR3 is TGTGCCAGCAGCCAGGGGGGGACAGGATGGGGATACGAGCAGTACTTC. Translation: CASSQGGTGWGYEQYF.

The sample holds one count of this clone. V usage is TRBV19 and J usage is TRBJ2-5; TRBD1 matches 12 bases. Germline loops: CDR1 LNHDA, CDR2 SQIVND (reference sequence). J gave up 4 bases and V 7 bases, and 10 bases lay outside the gene matches. The CDR3 is 16 residues long. The CDR3 bases are TGTGCCAGTACCTCCAGAGGGACAGGGGGCGGAGAGACCCAGTACTTC. It yields the protein CASTSRGTGGGETQYF. Full variable domain (rest looked up from reference TRBV19 and TRBJ2-5): DGGITQSPKYLFRKEGQNVTLSCEQNLNHDAMYWYRQDPGQGLRLIYYSQIVNDFQKGDIAEGYSVSREKKESFPLTVTSAQKNPTAFYLCASTSRGTGGGETQYFGPGTRLLVL.

This clone was found a few times. The rearrangement joins TRBV6-6 to TRBJ1-6, with 9 positions matching TRBD1. CDR3 size: 13 residues. Germline-derived CDR1 and CDR2 are MNHNY and SVGAGI (reference sequence). Losses at the gene ends were 11 bases for V and 8 bases for J; bases not matched to a gene: 7. CDR3 DNA sequence: TGTGCCGGAAGGGACAGGGTCGATTCACCCCTCCACTTT. This codes for CAGRDRVDSPLHF.

The genes are TRBV19 and TRBJ2-4, with D unresolved. CDR3 size: 16 residues. Germline V gene data show CDR1 as LNHDA and CDR2 as SQIVND (reference sequence). Trimming cost V 5 bases and J 0 bases, with 14 bases left between them. CDR3 in amino acids: CASSPLGQIAKNIQYF. CDR3 in DNA: TGTGCCAGTAGTCCCCTGGGCCAAATAGCCAAAAACATTCAGTACTTC.

The chain combines TRBV5-4 with TRBJ2-1; 10 bases line up with TRBD2. The CDR3 spans 17 residues. Germline CDR1 reads SGHNT; CDR2 reads YYREEE (reference sequence). With 1 base clipped from V and 7 bases from J, the junction kept 11 bases outside the gene matches. This chain's CDR3 is CASSLNIGTSGINEQFF. CDR3 bases: TGTGCCAGCAGCTTGAATATCGGAACTAGCGGGATTAATGAGCAGTTCTTC.

The chain uses TRBV7-9 and TRBJ2-3; a weak D match, TRBD1 (6 bases). V was pared by 5 bases and J by 4 bases, with 10 bases between. The CDR3 has 13 residues. The V gene's germline CDR1 is SEHNR and CDR2 FQNEAQ (reference sequence). CDR3 region: CASSGYRADTQYF. Here the CDR3 DNA reads TGTGCCAGCAGCGGCTACAGGGCAGATACGCAGTATTTT.

The chain combines TRBV5-5 with TRBJ2-7; D may be TRBD1 (6 bases). CDR1 is SGHKS and CDR2 is YYEKEE in the germline V gene (reference sequence). The CDR3 is 14 residues long. The V and J ends lost 3 bases and 3 bases respectively, with 13 bases between them. The CDR3 region is CASSSRDTSYEQYF. The CDR3 nucleotides are TGTGCCAGCAGCTCTCGGGACACCAGCTACGAGCAGTACTTC. Together with reference TRBV5-5 and TRBJ2-7, the CDR3 gives the full variable domain: DAGVTQSPTHLIKTRGQQVTLRCSPISGHKSVSWYQQVLGQGPQFIFQYYEKEERGRGNFPDRFSARQFPNYSSELNVNALLLGDSALYLCASSSRDTSYEQYFGPGTRLTVT.

The V call is TRBV3-1 (or the pseudogene TRBV3-2), the J call TRBJ2-1; D possibly corresponds to TRBD2 (5 bases). Trimming removed 2 bases at V and 8 bases at J, with 22 bases between. CDR3 size: 17 residues. Looked up from germline, CDR1 is LGHDT and CDR2 is YNNKEL (reference sequence). Written as DNA, the CDR3 is TGTGCCAGCAGCCAAAGGAGATATGGTAGCGCGATGGATGAGCAGTTCTTC. Translated: CASSQRRYGSAMDEQFF.

V gene TRBV6-2 or TRBV6-3 combines with J gene TRBJ1-4; D unclear. There are 11 residues in the CDR3. Germline loops: CDR1 MNHEY, CDR2 SVGEGT. The ends were cut back, 5 bases at V and 7 bases at J, with 5 bases in the middle. The CDR3 nucleotides read TGTGCCAGCAGTCTGAGTGAAAAACTGTTTTTT. Its translation: CASSLSEKLFF.

The rearrangement uses TRBV3-1 (or the pseudogene TRBV3-2) and TRBJ2-3, with D unresolved. V was pared by 1 base and J by 2 bases, with 7 bases between. The CDR3 totals 14 residues. CDR1 LGHDT and CDR2 YNNKEL come from the germline V gene (reference sequence). Here the CDR3 DNA reads TGTGCCAGCAGCCAAGTGCCAGACACAGATACGCAGTATTTT. Translation gives CASSQVPDTDTQYF.

The genes are TRBV21-1 and TRBJ2-1; no check of the table's D call, TRBD2, against the DNA was made. TRBV21-1 is an annotated pseudogene. The CDR3 runs 16 residues. In DNA, the CDR3 is TGTGCCAGCAGCGGACCTATAGCGGGAGACCTCGATGAGCAGTTCTTC. It encodes CASSGPIAGDLDEQFF.

The rearrangement links TRBV9 to TRBJ2-2, with D tentatively TRBD2 (6 bases). Germline CDR1 and CDR2: SGDLS and YYNGEE. The ends were cut back, 6 bases at V and 5 bases at J, with 17 bases in the middle. The length of the CDR3 is 15 residues. The CDR3 spells CASTGTSLGTGELFF. The CDR3 DNA follows: TGTGCCAGCACCGGGACTTCCCTGGGGACCGGGGAGCTGTTTTTT.

This clone was seen a handful of times. At one end, the junction sequence differs from germline, possibly due to a read error. Here the CDR3 reads CASSYGGSKDTQYF. DNA for the CDR3: TGTGCCAGCAGTTATGGGGGGAGCAAAGATACGCAGTATTTT. The chain couples TRBV6-2 or TRBV6-3 to TRBJ2-3; D might be TRBD2 (6 bases). The CDR3 consists of 14 residues. Germline CDR1 and CDR2: MNHEY and SVGEGT.

This chain connects TRBV28 to TRBJ1-5, with a possible D match to TRBD1 (6 bases). Germline lookup yields CDR1 MDHEN and CDR2 SYDVKM. The CDR3 contains 15 residues. Trimming pared 6 bases from V and 2 bases from J, leaving 14 bases between. In DNA form, the CDR3 reads TGTGCCAGCAGCCAGGGGCTGGTGGGCAATCAGCCCCAGCATTTT. As protein: CASSQGLVGNQPQHF.

This chain connects TRBV7-2 to TRBJ2-7, with 7 bases that match TRBD1. Per germline, CDR1 SGHTA and CDR2 FQGNSA. The CDR3 spans 15 residues. The ends lost 7 bases at V and 0 bases at J; junction bases unmatched: 9. The CDR3 reads CASTLTGNPSYEQYF. The DNA of the CDR3 is TGTGCCAGCACCCTGACAGGGAACCCCTCCTACGAGCAGTACTTC. The whole variable domain, filled in from reference TRBV7-2 and TRBJ2-7, reads GAGVSQSPSNKVTEKGKDVELRCDPISGHTALYWYRQSLGQGLEFLIYFQGNSAPDKSGLPSDRFSAERTGGSVSTLTIQRTQQEDSAVYLCASTLTGNPSYEQYFGPGTRLTVT.

The count of this clone is one. The chain is built from TRBV7-3 and TRBJ2-7; possibly TRBD1 for D (6 bases). The CDR3 sequence is 15 residues long. V shed 7 bases and J shed 5 bases, with 21 bases lying between them. Germline V gene lookup returns CDR1 SGHTA and CDR2 FQGTGA. CDR3: CASTQSGQPGDEQYF. CDR3 in DNA: TGTGCCAGCACCCAGAGTGGACAGCCAGGGGACGAGCAGTACTTC.

V is TRBV30 and J is TRBJ1-4; no definite D call. Germline CDR1 reads GTSNPN; CDR2 reads SVGIG (reference sequence). The CDR3 totals 13 residues. V gave up 5 bases and J gave up 4 bases, with 11 bases separating them. DNA of the CDR3: TGTGCCTGGCGGGGTATAAGTAATGAAAAACTGTTTTTT. Amino acid sequence: CAWRGISNEKLFF. The variable domain in full, with the rest retrieved from reference TRBV30 and TRBJ1-4, is SQTIHQWPATLVQPVGSPLSLECTVEGTSNPNLYWYRQAAGRGLQLLFYSVGIGQISSEVPQNLSASRPQDRQFILSSKKLLLSDSGFYLCAWRGISNEKLFFGSGTQLSVL.

Only a few counts were recorded for this clone. This chain joins TRBV2 and TRBJ2-7; 15 nucleotides match TRBD2. Germline CDR1 and CDR2: SNHLY and FYNNEI. J gave up 1 base and V 4 bases, and 2 bases lay outside the gene matches. The CDR3 has 16 amino acids. CDR3 in amino acids: CASSAGTSGGSYEQYF. CDR3 sequence (DNA): TGTGCCAGCAGTGCCGGGACTAGCGGGGGGTCCTACGAGCAGTACTTC.

The CDR3 DNA follows: TGTGCCACCGGGACTAGCGGCTACAATGAGCAGTTCTTC. Encoded protein: CATGTSGYNEQFF. The chain links TRBV7-9 to TRBJ2-1, with TRBD2 identical over 11 bases. Germline CDR1 reads SEHNR; CDR2 reads FQNEAQ (reference sequence). The J segment lost 3 bases and the V segment lost 10 bases, leaving 2 bases of the junction unmatched. The CDR3 has 13 residues.

The V call is TRBV28, the J call TRBJ2-7, with 7 bases fitting TRBD2. Unmatched junction bases numbered 9, after V lost 3 bases and J lost 4 bases. Looked up from germline, CDR1 is MDHEN and CDR2 is SYDVKM. CDR3 length equals 15 residues. In DNA, the CDR3 is TGTGCCAGCAGTTTGACTAGCCCAAGAAATTACGAGCAGTACTTC. Its translation: CASSLTSPRNYEQYF.

The V gene is TRBV3-1 (or the pseudogene TRBV3-2), the J gene TRBJ1-1, with a weak D call TRBD1 (5 bases). Germline V gene sequence: CDR1 LGHDT, CDR2 YNNKEL (reference sequence). There are 13 residues in the CDR3. The V end lost 1 base, the J end lost 5 bases, and 8 bases lay between the germline ends. The CDR3 DNA follows: TGTGCCAGCAGCCAAGTGGGGGGAACTGAAGCTTTCTTT. As protein: CASSQVGGTEAFF.

The chain is built from TRBV2 and TRBJ2-1; 9 nucleotides align to TRBD1. The germline gives CDR1 SNHLY, CDR2 FYNNEI. This CDR3 spans 14 amino acids. Trimming at V came to 7 bases and at J to 9 bases, leaving 10 bases not matched to a gene. The CDR3 protein is CASTNRGREGEQFF. The CDR3 DNA is TGTGCCAGCACTAACAGGGGGCGCGAGGGTGAGCAGTTCTTC.

The chain links TRBV7-3 to TRBJ1-5; D might be TRBD1 (6 bases). V dropped 3 bases and J dropped 2 bases, with 11 bases sitting between them. The CDR3 sequence is 15 residues long. Germline V gives CDR1 SGHTA, CDR2 FQGTGA. CDR3: CASSFPRQGNQPQHF. The CDR3 DNA reads TGTGCCAGCAGCTTCCCCCGACAGGGCAATCAGCCCCAGCATTTT.

This clone was detected once. The chain carries TRBV20-1 and TRBJ2-5; no clear D gene. CDR3 length equals 11 residues. The ends were cut back, 5 bases at V and 5 bases at J, with 9 bases in the middle. Germline V CDR1 and CDR2: DFQATT, SNEGSKA (reference sequence). CDR3 amino acids: CSAALRETQYF. CDR3 nucleotides: TGCAGTGCTGCCCTGAGGGAGACCCAGTACTTC.

The chain joins TRBV28 to TRBJ2-7; 8 nucleotides agree with TRBD1. CDR1 is MDHEN and CDR2 is SYDVKM in the germline V gene. Losses at the gene ends were 5 bases for V and 2 bases for J; bases not matched to a gene: 8. This CDR3 is built from 15 residues. The CDR3 here is CASSPPGTGTYEQYF. The CDR3 DNA follows: TGTGCCAGCAGTCCCCCCGGGACAGGTACCTACGAGCAGTACTTC.